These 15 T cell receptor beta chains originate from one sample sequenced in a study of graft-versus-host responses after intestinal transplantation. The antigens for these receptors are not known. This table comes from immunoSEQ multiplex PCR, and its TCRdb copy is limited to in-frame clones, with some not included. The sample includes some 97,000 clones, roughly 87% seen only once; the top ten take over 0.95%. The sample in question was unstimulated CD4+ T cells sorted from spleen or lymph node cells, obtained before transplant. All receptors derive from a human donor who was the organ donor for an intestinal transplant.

As DNA, the CDR3 is TGTGCCAGCAGTGACTCGACAGAATATAGCAATCAGCCCCAGCATTTT. Protein: CASSDSTEYSNQPQHF. The V call is TRBV6-4, the J call TRBJ1-5; weak D call: TRBD1 (5 bases). This CDR3 spans 16 amino acids. V was pared by 0 bases and J by 0 bases, with 9 bases between. The germline V gene encodes CDR1 MRHNA and CDR2 SNTAGT.

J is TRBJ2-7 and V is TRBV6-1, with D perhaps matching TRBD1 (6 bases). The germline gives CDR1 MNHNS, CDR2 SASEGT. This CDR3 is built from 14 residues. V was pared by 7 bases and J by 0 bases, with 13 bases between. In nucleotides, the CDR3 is TGTGCCAGCAAATGGGGGCTAATCTCCTACGAGCAGTACTTC. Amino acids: CASKWGLISYEQYF.

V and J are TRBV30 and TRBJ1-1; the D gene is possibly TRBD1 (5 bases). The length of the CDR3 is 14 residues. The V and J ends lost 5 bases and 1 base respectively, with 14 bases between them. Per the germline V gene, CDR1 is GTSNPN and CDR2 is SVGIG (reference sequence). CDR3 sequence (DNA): TGTGCCTGGTGTGGGGGGGTATCGAACACTGAAGCTTTCTTT. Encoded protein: CAWCGGVSNTEAFF.

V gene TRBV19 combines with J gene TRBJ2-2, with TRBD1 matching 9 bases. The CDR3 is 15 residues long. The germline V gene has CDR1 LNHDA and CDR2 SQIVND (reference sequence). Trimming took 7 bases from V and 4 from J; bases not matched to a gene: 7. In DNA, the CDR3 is TGTGCCAGTACCGCCCGGGACAGGGTCACCGGGGAGCTGTTTTTT. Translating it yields CASTARDRVTGELFF.

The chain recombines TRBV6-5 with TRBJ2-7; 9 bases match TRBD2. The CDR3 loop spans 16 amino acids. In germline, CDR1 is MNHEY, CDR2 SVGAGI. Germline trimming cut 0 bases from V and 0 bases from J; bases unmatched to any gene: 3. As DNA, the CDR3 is TGTGCCAGCAGTTACTCCGCTAGCGGGGCCTCCTACGAGCAGTACTTC. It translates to CASSYSASGASYEQYF.

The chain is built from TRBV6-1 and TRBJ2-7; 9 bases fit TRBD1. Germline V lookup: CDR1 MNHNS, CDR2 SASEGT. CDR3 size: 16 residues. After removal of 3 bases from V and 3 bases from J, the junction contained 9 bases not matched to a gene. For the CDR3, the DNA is TGTGCCAGCAGTGAGCCGGGACAGGGCAGTGTCTACGAGCAGTACTTC. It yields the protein CASSEPGQGSVYEQYF.

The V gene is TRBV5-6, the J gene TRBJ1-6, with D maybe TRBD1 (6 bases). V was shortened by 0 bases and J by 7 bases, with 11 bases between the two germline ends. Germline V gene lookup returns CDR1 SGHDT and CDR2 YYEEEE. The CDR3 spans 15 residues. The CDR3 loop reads CASSLEGGKNSPLHF. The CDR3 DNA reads TGTGCCAGCAGCTTGGAAGGGGGAAAGAATTCACCCCTCCACTTT.

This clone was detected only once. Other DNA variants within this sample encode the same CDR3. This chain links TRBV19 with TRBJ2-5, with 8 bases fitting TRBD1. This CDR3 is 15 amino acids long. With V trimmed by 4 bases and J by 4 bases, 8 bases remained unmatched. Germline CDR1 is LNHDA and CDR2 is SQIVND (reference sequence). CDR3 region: CASSRGQGRGETQYF. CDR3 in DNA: TGTGCCAGTAGTAGAGGACAGGGCCGGGGAGAGACCCAGTACTTC. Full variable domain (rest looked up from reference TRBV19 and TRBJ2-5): DGGITQSPKYLFRKEGQNVTLSCEQNLNHDAMYWYRQDPGQGLRLIYYSQIVNDFQKGDIAEGYSVSREKKESFPLTVTSAQKNPTAFYLCASSRGQGRGETQYFGPGTRLLVL.

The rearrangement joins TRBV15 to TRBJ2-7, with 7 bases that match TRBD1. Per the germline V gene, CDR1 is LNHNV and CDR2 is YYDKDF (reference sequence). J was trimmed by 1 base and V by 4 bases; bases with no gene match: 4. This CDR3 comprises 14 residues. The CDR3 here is CATSITQGSYEQYF. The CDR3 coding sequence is TGTGCCACCAGCATCACACAGGGGTCCTACGAGCAGTACTTC.

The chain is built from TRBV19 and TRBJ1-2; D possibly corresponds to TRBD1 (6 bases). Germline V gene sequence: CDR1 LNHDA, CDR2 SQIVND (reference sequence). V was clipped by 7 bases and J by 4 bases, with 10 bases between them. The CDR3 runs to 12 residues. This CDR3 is CASKTGFYGYTF. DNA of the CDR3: TGTGCCAGTAAGACAGGCTTCTATGGCTACACCTTC. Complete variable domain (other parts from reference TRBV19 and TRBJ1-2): DGGITQSPKYLFRKEGQNVTLSCEQNLNHDAMYWYRQDPGQGLRLIYYSQIVNDFQKGDIAEGYSVSREKKESFPLTVTSAQKNPTAFYLCASKTGFYGYTFGSGTRLTVV.

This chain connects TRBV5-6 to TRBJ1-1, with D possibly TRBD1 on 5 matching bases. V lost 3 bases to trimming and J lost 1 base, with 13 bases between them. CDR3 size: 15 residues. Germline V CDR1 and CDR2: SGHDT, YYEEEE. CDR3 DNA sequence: TGTGCCAGCAGCTCTTCGCCGACAGCGAACACTGAAGCTTTCTTT. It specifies CASSSSPTANTEAFF.

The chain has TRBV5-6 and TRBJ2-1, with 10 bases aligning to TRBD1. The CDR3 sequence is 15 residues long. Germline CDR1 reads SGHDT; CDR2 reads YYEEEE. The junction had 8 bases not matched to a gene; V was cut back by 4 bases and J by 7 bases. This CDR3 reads CASSHDRGLGNEQFF. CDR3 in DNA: TGTGCCAGCAGCCACGACAGGGGGCTAGGGAATGAGCAGTTCTTC. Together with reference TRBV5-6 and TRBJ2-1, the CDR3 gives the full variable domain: DAGVTQSPTHLIKTRGQQVTLRCSPKSGHDTVSWYQQALGQGPQFIFQYYEEEERQRGNFPDRFSGHQFPNYSSELNVNALLLGDSALYLCASSHDRGLGNEQFFGPGTRLTVL.

CDR3 in amino acids: CAWRLNMNTEAFF. CDR3 bases: TGTGCCTGGCGACTAAACATGAACACTGAAGCTTTCTTT. V and J are TRBV30 and TRBJ1-1, with unresolved D. V lost 5 bases and J lost 0, with 10 bases in between. The CDR3 extends over 13 amino acids. Germline V gene sequence: CDR1 GTSNPN, CDR2 SVGIG (reference sequence). Filled out from reference TRBV30 and TRBJ1-1, the complete variable domain reads SQTIHQWPATLVQPVGSPLSLECTVEGTSNPNLYWYRQAAGRGLQLLFYSVGIGQISSEVPQNLSASRPQDRQFILSSKKLLLSDSGFYLCAWRLNMNTEAFFGQGTRLTVV.

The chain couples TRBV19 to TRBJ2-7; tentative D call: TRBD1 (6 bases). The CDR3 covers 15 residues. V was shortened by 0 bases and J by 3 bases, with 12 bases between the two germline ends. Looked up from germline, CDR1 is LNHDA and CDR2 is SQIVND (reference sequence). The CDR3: CASSIEAGAYYEQYF. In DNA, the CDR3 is TGTGCCAGTAGTATAGAGGCAGGGGCGTACTACGAGCAGTACTTC.

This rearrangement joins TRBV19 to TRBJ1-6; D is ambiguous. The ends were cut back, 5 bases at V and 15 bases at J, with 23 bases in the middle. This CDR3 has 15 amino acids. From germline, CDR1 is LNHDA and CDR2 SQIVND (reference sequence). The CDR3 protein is CASSFSRISVTLLHF. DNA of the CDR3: TGTGCCAGTAGTTTCTCCCGGATATCAGTGACGCTCCTCCACTTT.